Presented here are 15 T cell receptor beta chains from one specimen sequenced in a study of identical twins. Each CDR3 protein gets one entry after TCRdb re-called the 5' RACE reads with MiXCR. The data contain 350,000 to 400,000 distinct CDR3 sequences, approximately 8.7% of them singletons. The sequencing sample was made of naive T cells sorted from blood. These receptor sequences come from a woman in her forties or fifties in good health.

This chain links TRBV5-1 with TRBJ1-2; 8 bases fit TRBD1. The CDR3 covers 17 residues. The germline gives CDR1 SGHRS, CDR2 YFSETQ. Germline trimming cut 1 base from V and 6 bases from J; bases unmatched to any gene: 14. CDR3 sequence reads: CASSLYFRGREVDGYTF. For the CDR3, the DNA is TGCGCCAGCAGCTTGTATTTCAGGGGGCGTGAAGTGGATGGCTACACCTTC. Using reference TRBV5-1 and TRBJ1-2 for the parts outside the CDR3, the full variable domain is KAGVTQTPRYLIKTRGQQVTLSCSPISGHRSVSWYQQTPGQGLQFLFEYFSETQRNKGNFPGRFSGRQFSNSRSEMNVSTLELGDSALYLCASSLYFRGREVDGYTFGSGTRLTVV.

This clonotype was recorded at least ten times. The V and J genes are TRBV5-5 and TRBJ2-7; D remains unclear. Germline values: CDR1 SGHKS, CDR2 YYEKEE (reference sequence). V dropped 1 base and J dropped 6 bases, with 14 bases sitting between them. This CDR3 has 14 amino acids. CDR3 sequence (DNA): TGTGCCAGCAGCTTGTGGCTAGGGCCATCCGAGCAGTACTTC. Its translation is CASSLWLGPSEQYF.

The table lists this clonotype with a few counts. The chain uses TRBV3-1 and TRBJ2-2, with D possibly matching TRBD1 (6 bases). V lost 4 bases to trimming and J lost 4 bases, with 10 bases between them. The CDR3 loop spans 14 amino acids. CDR1 LGHDT and CDR2 YNNKEL come from the germline V gene (reference sequence). CDR3 in amino acids: CASSRRTATGELFF. The CDR3 nucleotides are TGTGCCAGCAGCCGACGGACAGCCACCGGGGAGCTGTTTTTT.

This clonotype came up a few times. The chain is built from TRBV6-5 and TRBJ2-3, with a tentative D call TRBD2 (5 bases). CDR3 length equals 14 residues. The V gene's germline CDR1 is MNHEY and CDR2 SVGAGI. Between the trimmed V and J ends, which lost 4 bases and 2 bases, there was a span of 10 bases. The CDR3 protein is CASSSFDYTDTQYF. The CDR3 DNA follows: TGTGCCAGCAGTTCTTTCGACTACACAGATACGCAGTATTTT.

This chain uses TRBV19 with TRBJ2-1; D possibly corresponds to TRBD2 (6 bases). V was pared by 5 bases and J by 0 bases, with 11 bases between. The CDR3 is 15 amino acids. Germline V gene data show CDR1 as LNHDA and CDR2 as SQIVND (reference sequence). The CDR3 spells CASSSRTTSYNEQFF. Here the CDR3 DNA reads TGTGCCAGTAGTTCCAGGACTACCTCCTACAATGAGCAGTTCTTC.

The chain couples TRBV11-2 to TRBJ2-2; D remains ambiguous. This CDR3 spans 14 amino acids. V was cut by 6 bases and J by 8 bases, with 16 bases left in between. Germline loops: CDR1 SGHAT, CDR2 FQNNGV. This chain's CDR3 is CASRASFRAGELFF. The CDR3 bases are TGTGCCAGCAGAGCGAGCTTCCGGGCGGGGGAGCTGTTTTTT.

This chain links TRBV5-1 with TRBJ2-3; 9 bases match TRBD2. V was clipped by 5 bases and J by 5 bases; unmatched bases: 6. The CDR3 totals 14 residues. Looked up from germline, CDR1 is SGHRS and CDR2 is YFSETQ. The CDR3 DNA follows: TGCGCCAGCAGTCCCGGACTAGCGTTAGATACGCAGTATTTT. Residues: CASSPGLALDTQYF.

The gene calls are TRBV5-6 and TRBJ2-2, with 7 bases lining up with TRBD2. Germline V lookup: CDR1 SGHDT, CDR2 YYEEEE. With 4 bases clipped from V and 5 bases from J, the junction kept 8 bases outside the gene matches. The CDR3 is made up of 15 amino acids. The chain's CDR3 is CASSSGNRWTGELFF. The CDR3 region has the DNA TGTGCCAGCAGCAGCGGGAATCGGTGGACCGGGGAGCTGTTTTTT.

The gene calls are TRBV29-1 and TRBJ2-7, with D possibly matching TRBD1 (5 bases). The CDR3 is 12 residues long. The germline V gene encodes CDR1 SQVTM and CDR2 ANQGSEA. V was shortened by 4 bases and J by 1 base, with 8 bases between the two germline ends. The CDR3, as DNA: TGCAGCGTTGCCAGGGATTCCTACGAGCAGTACTTC. Amino acid sequence: CSVARDSYEQYF.

This clonotype has ten or more counts. This rearrangement joins TRBV27 to TRBJ2-5; D is unclear. Trimming pared 5 bases from V and 5 bases from J, leaving 12 bases between. The length of the CDR3 is 13 residues. In germline, CDR1 is MNHEY, CDR2 SMNVEV (reference sequence). The CDR3 coding sequence is TGTGCCAGCAGTAATCGTCTGGGGGAGACCCAGTACTTC. Its protein is CASSNRLGETQYF.

This clonotype was seen many times. The gene calls are TRBV15 and TRBJ2-5; D call uncertain. The V gene lost 1 base and the J gene lost 2 bases, with 8 bases spanning the gap. Germline CDR1 LNHNV, CDR2 YYDKDF (reference sequence). This CDR3 spans 14 amino acids. The CDR3 DNA reads TGTGCCACCAGCAGAGCTGGGCCTCAAGAGACCCAGTACTTC. The encoded protein is CATSRAGPQETQYF.

This clonotype has ten or more counts. The V call is TRBV25-1, the J call TRBJ1-2; D call uncertain. The CDR3 is made up of 13 amino acids. Germline V CDR1 and CDR2: MGHDK, SYGVNS. Trimming removed 2 bases at V and 8 bases at J, with 12 bases between. The CDR3 DNA is TGTGCCAGCAGTGAAAGTAGTGCCGGAGGCTACACCTTC. The encoded protein is CASSESSAGGYTF.

This clonotype showed up just a few times. The chain carries TRBV7-9 and TRBJ2-7, with 10 bases fitting TRBD2. J was trimmed by 0 bases and V by 4 bases; bases with no gene match: 6. The CDR3 runs 16 residues. The germline gives CDR1 SEHNR, CDR2 FQNEAQ (reference sequence). CDR3 residues: CASSWRTSGHSYEQYV. For the CDR3, the DNA is TGTGCCAGCAGCTGGAGGACTAGCGGACACTCCTACGAGCAGTACGTC.

The sample holds many counts of this clonotype. This chain joins TRBV7-8 and TRBJ2-5; 10 nucleotides line up with TRBD2. This CDR3 has 18 amino acids. Germline loops: CDR1 SGHVS, CDR2 FQNEAQ. The ends lost 2 bases at V and 9 bases at J; junction bases unmatched: 18. The CDR3 DNA sequence: TGTGCCAGCAGCTTACCCCTCCGACTAGCGGGCGCGGGGCGGCCCCAGTACTTC. Translating gives CASSLPLRLAGAGRPQYF. Using reference TRBV7-8 and TRBJ2-5 for the parts outside the CDR3, the full variable domain is GAGVSQSPRYKVAKRGQDVALRCDPISGHVSLFWYQQALGQGPEFLTYFQNEAQLDKSGLPSDRFFAERPEGSVSTLKIQRTQQEDSAVYLCASSLPLRLAGAGRPQYFGPGTRLLVL.

The table lists this clonotype with many counts. The CDR3 nucleotides are TGCAGTGCTAGAAATCGACGGGAGCACGAACTTACGCAGTATTTT. Protein: CSARNRREHELTQYF. V and J are TRBV20-1 and TRBJ2-3, with D tentatively TRBD2 (6 bases). CDR1 and CDR2 (germline): DFQATT, SNEGSKA (reference sequence). V was clipped by 2 bases and J by 8 bases, with 20 bases between them. The CDR3 contains 15 residues.